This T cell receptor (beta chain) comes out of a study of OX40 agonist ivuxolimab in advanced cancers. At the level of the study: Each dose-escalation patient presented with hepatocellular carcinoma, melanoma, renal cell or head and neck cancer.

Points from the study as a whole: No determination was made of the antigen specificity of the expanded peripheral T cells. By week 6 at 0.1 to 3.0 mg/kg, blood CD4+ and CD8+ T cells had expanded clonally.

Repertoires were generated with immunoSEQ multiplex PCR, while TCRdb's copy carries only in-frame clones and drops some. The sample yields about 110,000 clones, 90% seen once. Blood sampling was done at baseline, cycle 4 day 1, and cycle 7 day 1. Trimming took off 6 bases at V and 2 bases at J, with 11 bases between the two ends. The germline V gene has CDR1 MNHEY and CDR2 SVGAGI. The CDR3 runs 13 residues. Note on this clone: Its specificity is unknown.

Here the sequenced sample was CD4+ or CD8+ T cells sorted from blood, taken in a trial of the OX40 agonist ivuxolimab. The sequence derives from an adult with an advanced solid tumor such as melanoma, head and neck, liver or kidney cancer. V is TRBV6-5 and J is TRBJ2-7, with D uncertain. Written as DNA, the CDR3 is TGTGCCAGCAGAGCCTTGGGCCCCTACGAGCAGTACTTC. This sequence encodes CASRALGPYEQYF.